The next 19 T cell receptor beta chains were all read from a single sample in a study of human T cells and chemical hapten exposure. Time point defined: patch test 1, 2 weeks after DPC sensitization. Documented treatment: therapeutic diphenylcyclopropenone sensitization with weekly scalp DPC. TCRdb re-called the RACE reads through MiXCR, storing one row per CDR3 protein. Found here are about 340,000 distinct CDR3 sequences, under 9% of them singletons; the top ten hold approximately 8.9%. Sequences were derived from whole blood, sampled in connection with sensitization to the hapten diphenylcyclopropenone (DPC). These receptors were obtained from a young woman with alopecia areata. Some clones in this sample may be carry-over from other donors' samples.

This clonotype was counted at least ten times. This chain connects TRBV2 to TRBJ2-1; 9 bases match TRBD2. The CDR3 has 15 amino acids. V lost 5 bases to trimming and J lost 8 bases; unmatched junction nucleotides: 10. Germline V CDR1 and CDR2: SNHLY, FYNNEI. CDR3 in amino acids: CASSPPGTSTHEQFF. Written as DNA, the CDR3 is TGTGCCAGCAGTCCCCCCGGGACTAGCACTCATGAGCAGTTCTTC.

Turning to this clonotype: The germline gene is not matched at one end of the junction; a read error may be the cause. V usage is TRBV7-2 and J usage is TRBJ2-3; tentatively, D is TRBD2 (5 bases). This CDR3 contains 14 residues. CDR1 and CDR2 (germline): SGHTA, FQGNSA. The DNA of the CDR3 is TGTGCCAGCAGCCTTACTAGTTTTGGAGATACGCGGTATTTT. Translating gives CASSLTSFGDTRYF. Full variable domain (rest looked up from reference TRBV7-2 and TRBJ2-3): GAGVSQSPSNKVTEKGKDVELRCDPISGHTALYWYRQSLGQGLEFLIYFQGNSAPDKSGLPSDRFSAERTGGSVSTLTIQRTQQEDSAVYLCASSLTSFGDTRYFGPGTRLTVL.

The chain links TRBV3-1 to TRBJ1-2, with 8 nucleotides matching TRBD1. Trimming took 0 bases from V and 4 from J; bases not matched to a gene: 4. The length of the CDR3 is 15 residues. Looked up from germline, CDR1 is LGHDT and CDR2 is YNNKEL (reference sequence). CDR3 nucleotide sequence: TGTGCCAGCAGCCAAGAGACAGGGGACGGCTATGGCTACACCTTC. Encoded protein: CASSQETGDGYGYTF.

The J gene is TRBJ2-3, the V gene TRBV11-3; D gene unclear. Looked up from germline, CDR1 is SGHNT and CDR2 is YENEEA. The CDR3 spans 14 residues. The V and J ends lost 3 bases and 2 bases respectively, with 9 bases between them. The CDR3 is CASSLGSVTDTQYF. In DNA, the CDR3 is TGTGCCAGCAGCTTGGGTTCCGTCACAGATACGCAGTATTTT.

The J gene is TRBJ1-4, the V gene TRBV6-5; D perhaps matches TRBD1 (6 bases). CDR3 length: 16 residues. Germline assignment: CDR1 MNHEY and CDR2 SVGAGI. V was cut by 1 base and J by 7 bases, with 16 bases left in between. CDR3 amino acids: CASSYYGGLIGEKLFF. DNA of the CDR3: TGTGCCAGCAGTTACTACGGGGGCCTGATAGGTGAAAAACTGTTTTTT.

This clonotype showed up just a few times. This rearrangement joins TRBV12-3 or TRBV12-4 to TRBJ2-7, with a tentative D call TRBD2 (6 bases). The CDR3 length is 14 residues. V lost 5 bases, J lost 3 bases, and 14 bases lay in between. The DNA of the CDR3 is TGTGCCAGCAGTCCCCCCTTAGCGGTCTACGAGCAGTACTTC. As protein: CASSPPLAVYEQYF.

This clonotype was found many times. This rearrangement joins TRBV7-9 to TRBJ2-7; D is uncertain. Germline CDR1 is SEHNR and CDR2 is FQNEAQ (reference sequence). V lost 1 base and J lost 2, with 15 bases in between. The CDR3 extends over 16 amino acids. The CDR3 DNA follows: TGTGCCAGCAGCTTAGATGTCGGGCACCTAACCTACGAGCAGTACTTC. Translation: CASSLDVGHLTYEQYF.

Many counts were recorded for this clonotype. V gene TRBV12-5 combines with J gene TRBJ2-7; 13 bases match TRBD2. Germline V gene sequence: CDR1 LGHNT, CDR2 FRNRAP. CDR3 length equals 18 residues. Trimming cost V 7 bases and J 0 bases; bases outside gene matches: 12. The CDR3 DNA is TGTGCTAGTGCCACGATAGGACTAGCGGGGGCGACCTCCTACGAGCAGTACTTC. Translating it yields CASATIGLAGATSYEQYF.

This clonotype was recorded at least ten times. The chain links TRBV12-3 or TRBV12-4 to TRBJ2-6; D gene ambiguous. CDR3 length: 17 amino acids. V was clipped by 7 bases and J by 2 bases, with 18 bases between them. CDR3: CASTPRTFQTGANVLTF. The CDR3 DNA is TGTGCCAGCACCCCCCGTACCTTTCAAACTGGGGCCAACGTCCTGACTTTC.

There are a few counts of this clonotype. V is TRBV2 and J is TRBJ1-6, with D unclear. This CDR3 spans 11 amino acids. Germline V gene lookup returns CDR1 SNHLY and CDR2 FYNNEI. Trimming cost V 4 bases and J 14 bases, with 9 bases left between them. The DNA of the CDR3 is TGTGCCAGCAGTGTTGACCGGGCCCTCCACTTT. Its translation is CASSVDRALHF.

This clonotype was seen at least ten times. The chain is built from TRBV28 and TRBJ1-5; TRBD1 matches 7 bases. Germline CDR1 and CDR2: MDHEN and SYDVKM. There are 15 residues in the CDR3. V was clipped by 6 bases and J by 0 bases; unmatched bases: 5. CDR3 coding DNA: TGTGCCAGCAGCATTACAGGGGTTAGCAATCAGCCCCAGCATTTT. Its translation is CASSITGVSNQPQHF.

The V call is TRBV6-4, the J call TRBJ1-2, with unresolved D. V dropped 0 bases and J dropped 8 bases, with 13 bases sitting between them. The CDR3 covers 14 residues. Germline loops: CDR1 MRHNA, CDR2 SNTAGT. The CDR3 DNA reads TGTGCCAGCAGTGACTCGGCTAGCCTGTTAGGCTACACCTTC. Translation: CASSDSASLLGYTF.

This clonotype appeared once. CDR3 sequence (DNA): TGCAGTGCTAGTCAGGGGCCTGGTCAGCCCCAGCATTTT. Its protein product is CSASQGPGQPQHF. This chain uses TRBV20-1 with TRBJ1-5; weak D call: TRBD1 (6 bases). This CDR3 is 13 amino acids long. V was trimmed by 3 bases and J by 6 bases, leaving 12 bases between them. From germline, CDR1 is DFQATT and CDR2 SNEGSKA (reference sequence).

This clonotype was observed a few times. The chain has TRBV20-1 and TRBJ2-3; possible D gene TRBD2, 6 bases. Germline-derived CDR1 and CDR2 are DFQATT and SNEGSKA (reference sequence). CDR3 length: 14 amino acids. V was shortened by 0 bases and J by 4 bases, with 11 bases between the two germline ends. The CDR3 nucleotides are TGCAGTGCTAGAGAGGGGGGATGGCCAGATACGCAGTATTTT. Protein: CSAREGGWPDTQYF.

The CDR3 DNA sequence: TGTGCCAGCCGTAGCCAGGGCGGGTCGGCCCAGCATTTT. Translation gives CASRSQGGSAQHF. This chain links TRBV6-2 or TRBV6-3 with TRBJ1-5; possible D gene TRBD1, 5 bases. V lost 8 bases and J lost 11, with 19 bases in between. CDR3 length: 13 residues. The V gene's germline CDR1 is MNHEY and CDR2 SVGEGT.

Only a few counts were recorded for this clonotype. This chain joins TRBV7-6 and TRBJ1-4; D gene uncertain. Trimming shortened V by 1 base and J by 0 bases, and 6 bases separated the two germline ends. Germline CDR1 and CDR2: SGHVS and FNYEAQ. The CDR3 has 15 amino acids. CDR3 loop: CASSLGVSTNEKLFF. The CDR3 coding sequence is TGTGCCAGCAGCTTAGGGGTATCAACTAATGAAAAACTGTTTTTT.

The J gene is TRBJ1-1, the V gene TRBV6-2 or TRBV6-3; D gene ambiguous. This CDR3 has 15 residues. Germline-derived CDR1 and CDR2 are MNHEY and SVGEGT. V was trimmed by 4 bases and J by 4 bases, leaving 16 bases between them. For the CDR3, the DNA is TGTGCCAGCAGTTCAAGACTCGACCCCGTCACTGAAGCTTTCTTT. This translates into CASSSRLDPVTEAFF.

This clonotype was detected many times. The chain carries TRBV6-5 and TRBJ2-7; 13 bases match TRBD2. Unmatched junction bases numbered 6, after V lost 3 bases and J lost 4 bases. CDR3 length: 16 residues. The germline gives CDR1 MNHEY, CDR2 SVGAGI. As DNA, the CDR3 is TGTGCCAGCAGTTATTCCAAGACTAGCGGGGGGTACGAGCAGTACTTC. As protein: CASSYSKTSGGYEQYF.

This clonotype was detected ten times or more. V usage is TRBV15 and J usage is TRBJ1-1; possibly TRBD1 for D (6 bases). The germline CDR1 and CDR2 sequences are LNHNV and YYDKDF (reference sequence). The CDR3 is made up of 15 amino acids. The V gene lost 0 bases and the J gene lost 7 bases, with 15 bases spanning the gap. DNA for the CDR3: TGTGCCACCAGCAGAGAGGGGGGACACCTCGGTGAAGCTTTCTTT. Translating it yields CATSREGGHLGEAFF.